A single sample gave rise to the 29 T cell receptor beta chains below, sequenced in a study of regulatory T cells in long-lasting Graves disease. The time point was: newly diagnosed GD, antithyroid drugs for less than 3 months. RNA from PBMCs was the source of the TCR library. Investigators prepared the TCR beta libraries by applying iRepertoire HTBI primers and Arm-PCR of CDR3 regions. TCRdb reanalysed the multiplex PCR reads using MiXCR and keeps one entry per CDR3 protein. The table has about 310,000 distinct CDR3 sequences, about a sixth seen once. The specimen comprised peripheral blood mononuclear cells (PBMCs), sampled at new diagnosis, from a patient treated with antithyroid drugs. The receptors shown here come from a female donor with Graves disease.

This chain uses TRBV5-1 with TRBJ2-7, with 7 bases that match TRBD2. This CDR3 has 14 amino acids. Losses at the gene ends were 2 bases for V and 4 bases for J; bases not matched to a gene: 6. Per germline, CDR1 SGHRS and CDR2 YFSETQ. The CDR3 DNA sequence: TGCGCCAGCAGCTTAGGGCGGGAGAGGTACGAGCAGTACTTC. Protein product: CASSLGRERYEQYF.

CDR3 in amino acids: CSAGGGGRPYEQYF. The CDR3 bases are TGCAGTGCTGGGGGAGGCGGGAGGCCCTACGAGCAGTACTTC. V gene TRBV20-1 combines with J gene TRBJ2-7; 8 nucleotides agree with TRBD2. V shed 5 bases, J shed 2 bases, and the junction held 8 bases outside the gene matches. From germline, CDR1 is DFQATT and CDR2 SNEGSKA (reference sequence). The CDR3 is 14 amino acids.

This clonotype has ten or more counts. J is TRBJ1-2 and V is TRBV28; no clear D gene. In germline, CDR1 is MDHEN, CDR2 SYDVKM. CDR3 size: 11 residues. Deletions cut 5 bases from V and 8 bases from J, with 9 bases between. CDR3 loop: CASSPQEGYTF. The CDR3 DNA reads as TGTGCCAGCAGTCCCCAAGAGGGCTACACCTTC.

This clonotype was counted a few times. The chain carries TRBV20-1 and TRBJ1-3; no firm D call. V lost 1 base to trimming and J lost 5 bases, with 9 bases between them. From germline, CDR1 is DFQATT and CDR2 SNEGSKA (reference sequence). The length of the CDR3 is 13 residues. The CDR3 DNA sequence: TGCAGTGCTAGAGTGGATGCACGAAACACCATATATTTT. Amino acids: CSARVDARNTIYF.

V usage is TRBV19 and J usage is TRBJ1-2, with D possibly matching TRBD1 (5 bases). This CDR3 contains 14 residues. Germline-derived CDR1 and CDR2 are LNHDA and SQIVND (reference sequence). V lost 5 bases and J 3 bases, leaving 13 bases between the germline ends. The DNA of the CDR3 is TGTGCCAGTAGTGACGCGCAGGGCGACTATGGCTACACCTTC. This translates into CASSDAQGDYGYTF.

There are a few counts of this clonotype. This chain uses TRBV2 with TRBJ2-7; TRBD1 aligns across 8 bases. The length of the CDR3 is 13 residues. J lost 2 bases, V lost 6 bases, and 3 bases had no gene match. Germline CDR1 and CDR2: SNHLY and FYNNEI. The chain's CDR3 is CASRTGAPYEQYF. The DNA of the CDR3 is TGTGCCAGCAGGACAGGGGCCCCCTACGAGCAGTACTTC.

The sample holds many counts of this clonotype. The V and J genes are TRBV12-3 or TRBV12-4 and TRBJ2-2; 11 bases are shared with TRBD1. The CDR3 has 14 residues. V shed 4 bases and J 8 bases; nucleotides not matched to a gene: 3. The CDR3 coding sequence is TGTGCCAGCAGTTCGGGACAGGGGGATGGGGAGCTGTTTTTT. Translation: CASSSGQGDGELFF.

V usage is TRBV20-1 and J usage is TRBJ1-4; tentative D call: TRBD1 (5 bases). The CDR3 is 17 residues long. Germline CDR1 and CDR2: DFQATT and SNEGSKA (reference sequence). Trimming took 3 bases from V and 0 from J, leaving 17 bases between them. The CDR3 loop is CSARDLGDSATNEKLFF. In nucleotides, the CDR3 is TGCAGTGCTAGGGATTTAGGGGATTCTGCAACTAATGAAAAACTGTTTTTT.

This clonotype was seen repeatedly, ten times or more. The chain carries TRBV6-1 and TRBJ2-1; TRBD2 agrees at 8 bases. J gave up 15 bases and V 7 bases, and 14 bases lay outside the gene matches. Germline CDR1 reads MNHNS; CDR2 reads SASEGT. The CDR3 sequence is 13 residues long. This CDR3 is CASTERGFGGVFF. For the CDR3, the DNA is TGTGCCAGCACTGAGCGGGGGTTCGGAGGGGTGTTCTTC.

This clonotype was observed many times. The chain uses TRBV7-2 and TRBJ1-1; possibly TRBD1 for D (5 bases). The germline gives CDR1 SGHTA, CDR2 FQGNSA. There are 15 residues in the CDR3. Trimming shortened V by 0 bases and J by 3 bases, and 11 bases separated the two germline ends. The CDR3 sequence is CASSLAFTRDTEAFF. CDR3 DNA sequence: TGTGCCAGCAGCTTAGCGTTTACCAGGGACACTGAAGCTTTCTTT.

This chain links TRBV2 with TRBJ2-1; 8 bases line up with TRBD2. The V segment lost 6 bases and the J segment 4 bases; nucleotides outside the gene matches: 20. The CDR3 extends over 19 amino acids. Looked up from germline, CDR1 is SNHLY and CDR2 is FYNNEI. This chain's CDR3 is CASRTYVGLVALTYNEQFF. The CDR3 nucleotides are TGTGCCAGCAGAACGTACGTGGGACTAGTGGCTCTTACTTACAATGAGCAGTTCTTC.

This clonotype was seen ten or more times. The genes are TRBV13 and TRBJ1-4; no definite D call. Trimming removed 5 bases from V and 4 bases from J, with 5 bases in between. The CDR3 sequence is 12 residues long. CDR1 is PRHDT, CDR2 FYEKMQ, per germline (reference sequence). The CDR3 sequence: CASSPRNEKLFF. The DNA for the CDR3 is TGTGCCAGCAGCCCACGTAATGAAAAACTGTTTTTT.

This clonotype came up many times. The genes are TRBV11-2 and TRBJ1-5; D may be TRBD1 (5 bases). The V end lost 4 bases, the J end lost 3 bases, and 22 bases lay between the germline ends. Looked up from germline, CDR1 is SGHAT and CDR2 is FQNNGV. The CDR3 length is 18 residues. CDR3 in DNA: TGTGCCAGCAGCTCCTCTCCCCACTCGGGGGTATCCAATCAGCCCCAGCATTTT. The encoded protein is CASSSSPHSGVSNQPQHF.

This clonotype was found many times. This chain links TRBV10-3 with TRBJ2-1; D may match TRBD1 or TRBD2 (5 bases each). Trimming cost V 2 bases and J 5 bases, with 13 bases left between them. CDR3 size: 15 residues. CDR1 is ENHRY, CDR2 SYGVKD, per germline. CDR3 in DNA: TGTGCCATCAGTGAGGGGGGACGCTTGGACAATGAGCAGTTCTTC. Translated: CAISEGGRLDNEQFF.

Points on this clonotype: A single base is all that separates this from a far larger clone, so a read error is likely. The chain has TRBV2 and TRBJ2-3; the match to TRBD1 covers 8 bases. CDR1 SNHLY and CDR2 FYNNEI come from the germline V gene. The V and J ends lost 3 bases and 5 bases, in that order; junction bases with no gene match: 7. The length of the CDR3 is 15 residues. The DNA for the CDR3 is TGTGCCAGCAGTGAGTTGGACAGGGAAAGAGATACGCAGTATTTT. The encoded protein is CASSELDRERDTQYF.

This clonotype was observed at least ten times. The chain has TRBV6-1 and TRBJ1-5; D possibly corresponds to TRBD1 (5 bases). The germline V and J ends were trimmed by 8 bases and 7 bases, with 18 bases remaining between them. The CDR3 spans 14 residues. CDR1 and CDR2 from the germline V gene are MNHNS and SASEGT. CDR3 nucleotides: TGTGCCAGCGGACCGGGGTGGGGGAACCAGCCCCAGCATTTT. Its protein is CASGPGWGNQPQHF.

The rearrangement joins TRBV4-2 to TRBJ1-2, with 7 bases lining up with TRBD1. V dropped 2 bases and J dropped 6; count of bases not matched to a gene: 3. Germline CDR1 reads LGHNA; CDR2 reads YNFKEQ. The CDR3 spans 13 residues. The CDR3 DNA follows: TGTGCCAGCAGCCAACCACAGGGGAATGGCTACACCTTC. Protein product: CASSQPQGNGYTF.

The sample holds many counts of this clonotype. V usage is TRBV10-3 and J usage is TRBJ2-7; 7 nucleotides match TRBD1. CDR1 is ENHRY and CDR2 is SYGVKD in the germline V gene. CDR3 size: 14 residues. With V trimmed by 6 bases and J by 3 bases, 8 bases remained unmatched. This CDR3 reads CAISYGTEFYEQYF. The CDR3 bases are TGTGCCATCAGCTACGGGACAGAATTCTACGAGCAGTACTTC.

This clonotype was observed at least ten times. The rearrangement links TRBV20-1 to TRBJ2-7; 12 bases are a match to TRBD2. The V gene's germline CDR1 is DFQATT and CDR2 SNEGSKA (reference sequence). After removal of 6 bases from V and 6 bases from J, the junction contained 12 bases not matched to a gene. This CDR3 comprises 15 residues. This chain's CDR3 is CSATGLAGSGSEQYF. The CDR3 DNA reads TGCAGTGCCACTGGACTAGCGGGAAGCGGGTCCGAGCAGTACTTC.

This clonotype has just a few counts. This sequence joins TRBV11-2 and TRBJ2-1; D may be TRBD2 (5 bases). Trimming pared 5 bases from V and 3 bases from J, leaving 17 bases between. The CDR3 is 16 amino acids. Germline lookup yields CDR1 SGHAT and CDR2 FQNNGV. The CDR3 sequence is CASSQWPRGGYNEQFF. CDR3 DNA: TGTGCCAGCAGCCAATGGCCTCGTGGAGGCTACAATGAGCAGTTCTTC.

This clonotype came up once. The rearrangement links TRBV2 to TRBJ2-1; 14 bases line up with TRBD2. V dropped 5 bases and J dropped 9; count of bases not matched to a gene: 9. CDR1 is SNHLY, CDR2 FYNNEI, per germline. This CDR3 is 16 amino acids long. CDR3: CASSLTTSGRASEQFF. DNA for the CDR3: TGTGCCAGCAGTCTAACGACTAGCGGGAGGGCCAGTGAGCAGTTCTTC.

This clonotype appeared a few times. The chain carries TRBV9 and TRBJ2-1, with 14 bases matching TRBD2. J was trimmed by 7 bases and V by 4 bases; bases with no gene match: 7. The CDR3 length is 16 residues. Germline values: CDR1 SGDLS, CDR2 YYNGEE. This CDR3 is CASSPPGTSGSNEQFF. In DNA form, the CDR3 reads TGTGCCAGCAGCCCCCCTGGGACTAGCGGGAGTAATGAGCAGTTCTTC.

This clonotype was detected ten times or more. The chain uses TRBV29-1 and TRBJ2-7; the D gene is possibly TRBD2 (6 bases). The CDR3 is made up of 16 amino acids. The ends were cut back, 1 base at V and 2 bases at J, with 18 bases in the middle. Germline V CDR1 and CDR2: SQVTM, ANQGSEA. CDR3 in amino acids: CSVEAGGTGLAYEQYF. CDR3 DNA: TGCAGCGTTGAAGCCGGGGGAACAGGCCTAGCCTACGAGCAGTACTTC.

At least ten counts were recorded for this clonotype. The chain carries TRBV6-1 and TRBJ2-7, with TRBD2 identical over 11 bases. V lost 9 bases to trimming and J lost 3 bases; unmatched junction nucleotides: 1. Germline assignment: CDR1 MNHNS and CDR2 SASEGT. The CDR3 runs 12 residues. The CDR3 loop reads CASGTSGYEQYF. In DNA, the CDR3 is TGTGCCAGTGGGACTAGCGGCTACGAGCAGTACTTC.

This clonotype was recorded at least ten times. The gene calls are TRBV25-1 and TRBJ2-7, with 10 bases that match TRBD2. V dropped 4 bases and J dropped 3; count of bases not matched to a gene: 0. The CDR3 is 13 residues long. The germline gives CDR1 MGHDK, CDR2 SYGVNS. CDR3 DNA sequence: TGTGCCAGCAGTGGGACTAGCGGCTACGAGCAGTACTTC. Translated, it gives CASSGTSGYEQYF.

This clonotype was observed at least ten times. The chain couples TRBV12-3 or TRBV12-4 to TRBJ1-2; D possibly corresponds to TRBD1 (5 bases). The V and J ends lost 5 bases and 2 bases respectively, with 15 bases between them. CDR3 length: 15 residues. The CDR3 nucleotides read TGTGCCAGCAGTACACCAGGGCTATCCAACTATGGCTACACCTTC. This gives the protein CASSTPGLSNYGYTF.

This clonotype was observed many times. The DNA for the CDR3 is TGTGCCTGGAGTCGGATCCCTCGGGGCAATGAGCAGTTCTTC. It translates to CAWSRIPRGNEQFF. This sequence joins TRBV30 and TRBJ2-1; D is perhaps TRBD2 (5 bases). CDR3 size: 14 residues. Trimming pared 2 bases from V and 6 bases from J, leaving 14 bases between. Germline assignment: CDR1 GTSNPN and CDR2 SVGIG (reference sequence).

This clonotype was seen at least ten times. The chain combines TRBV12-3 or TRBV12-4 with TRBJ2-1; D unclear. Between the trimmed V and J ends, which lost 6 bases and 2 bases, there was a span of 11 bases. This CDR3 spans 14 amino acids. CDR3 nucleotides: TGTGCCAGCAGAACAGTTTCTCCCTACAATGAGCAGTTCTTC. As protein: CASRTVSPYNEQFF.

This clonotype was detected many times. The chain couples TRBV2 to TRBJ2-5, with D maybe TRBD2 (5 bases). The J call is in doubt because the DNA end fits TRBJ2-1 better. The CDR3 covers 13 residues. CDR1 SNHLY and CDR2 FYNNEI come from the germline V gene. The CDR3 region has the DNA TGTGCCAGCAGTGGGGATCGGGGCAATGAGCAGTTCTTC. This gives the protein CASSGDRGNEQFF.